The T cell receptor beta chain under discussion was sequenced for a study of shared clonotypes between healthy human individuals. Here immunoSEQ multiplex PCR was the method, and the copy in TCRdb shows in-frame clones only, minus some. The sample includes some 2.1 million clones, over 85% of them seen just once. The CDR3 totals 13 residues. The V end was cut by 5 bases, the J end by 6 bases, with 11 bases between. Looked up from germline, CDR1 is SGHNT and CDR2 is YENEEA. The rearrangement uses TRBV11-3 and TRBJ2-1, with D maybe TRBD1 (6 bases). The receptor comes from a man younger than 30 in good health. Source material: naive CD4+ T cells sorted from blood. The subset is: CD45RA+ positively selected. CDR3 amino acids: CASSNRAGNEQFF. In DNA form, the CDR3 reads TGTGCCAGCAGCAACAGGGCGGGCAATGAGCAGTTCTTC.